Listed below are T cell receptor beta chains from one sample, sequenced in a study of blood T cells in healthy people across ages. TCRdb recomputed calls from the 5' RACE reads with MiXCR, one row per CDR3 protein. Of around 1,500,000 distinct CDR3 sequences in the sample, approximately 30% are singletons; the top ten hold over 7%. The specimen sequenced was blood. Receptor source: a woman aged 25 to 45 in good health. Both conserved end residues are part of each CDR3. A D gene is named only where the DNA matches it firmly. Clone sizes are given selectively: once, few, many, or a class where the clone is expanded.

j_gene,abundance,d_gene,v_gene,CDR3nt,CDR3aa
TRBJ2-6,many,NA,TRBV2,TGTGCCAGCAGTGATGCCGGGGTTAGCTCTGGGGCCAACGTCCTGACTTTC,CASSDAGVSSGANVLTF
TRBJ1-5,NA,NA,TRBV24-1,TGTGCCACCAGTGATTTAGGGGGGAGCAATCAGCCCCAGCATTTT,CATSDLGGSNQPQHF
TRBJ2-3,few,TRBD2,TRBV7-3,TGTGCCAGCAGCTTAACGGGAGAAGCGGGGGGATTAACAGATACGCAGTATTTT,CASSLTGEAGGLTDTQYF
TRBJ2-5,few,NA,TRBV5-1,TGCGCCAGCAGCTGGGAAGCAGTGAAAGAGACCCAGTACTTC,CASSWEAVKETQYF
TRBJ2-1,NA,NA,TRBV5-1,TGCGCCAGCAGCGGGACGAATAGGGACTCCGGCCAAAATGAGGAGCAGTTCTTC,CASSGTNRDSGQNEEQFF
TRBJ1-5,few,NA,TRBV20-1,TGCAGTGCTAGAGGCCGGGACGGAGGCAATCAGCCCCAGCATTTT,CSARGRDGGNQPQHF
TRBJ1-2,few,NA,TRBV29-1,TGCAGCGTTGAGGCTACAGGGAAGGGAGACTATGGCTACACCTTC,CSVEATGKGDYGYTF
TRBJ2-7,many,TRBD1,TRBV6-6,TGTGCCAGCAGGGACGGGACAGGGGCGGTCCACGAGCAGTACTTC,CASRDGTGAVHEQYF
TRBJ2-2,NA,NA,TRBV20-1,TGCAGCGCCGCAATAGGGAGACGGAACACCGGGGAGCTGTTTTTT,CSAAIGRRNTGELFF
TRBJ1-2,few,TRBD1,TRBV6-1,TGTGCCAGTCTCGCGCAGGGGACAGGGAGAGGCGGGAGCTATGGCTACACCTTC,CASLAQGTGRGGSYGYTF
TRBJ2-7,NA,NA,TRBV4-2,TGTGCCAGCAGCCCAACCGGGCCGGGGGTTTACGAGCAGTACTTC,CASSPTGPGVYEQYF
TRBJ1-5,NA,NA,TRBV9,TGTGCCAGCAGCGGGGGGGGCATCAATCAGCCCCAGCATTTT,CASSGGGINQPQHF
TRBJ2-1,once,NA,TRBV20-1,TGCAGTGCTCCTCGTGGGGGGCGGCACAATGAGCAGTTCTTC,CSAPRGGRHNEQFF